This T cell receptor (beta chain) derives from a study of T cell repertoires in ileal Crohn's disease. About 500 nanograms of biopsy DNA per sample underwent TCRB immunosequencing. Sequencing was performed with immunoSEQ multiplex PCR; in TCRdb, only in-frame clones are kept and a portion is missing. The data contain 8,500 to 13,000 clones, 75% to 85% of them seen just once; the ten biggest clones take up 14%. The time point: neoterminal ileum biopsy at postoperative endoscopy, about 6 months after surgery. Overall study results and limits: High-frequency clones were more common in sorted CD8 than CD4 cells.

Only a few counts were recorded for this clone. The antigen is not known. V was cut by 1 base and J by 7 bases, with 10 bases left in between. CDR1 is MNHNS and CDR2 is SASEGT in the germline V gene. The CDR3 length is 13 residues. This TCR was recovered from an adult with Crohn's disease. The gene calls are TRBV6-1 and TRBJ1-1; maybe TRBD1 (5 bases). The sample consisted of ileal tissue. CDR3 in amino acids: CASSEGGGYEAFF. The CDR3 bases are TGTGCCAGCAGTGAAGGCGGGGGGTATGAAGCTTTCTTT.